This entry concerns a single T cell receptor (beta chain). This sample was taken from a study of blood T cell repertoires in COVID-19. The wider study: The analysed material was cDNA or gDNA that came from T cells, B-cell-depleted T cells, or PBMCs.

Original methodology: Researchers report that nucleated cell counts were estimated from reference gene primer amplification. Data came from immunoSEQ multiplex PCR; TCRdb stores just in-frame clones and leaves some out. The DNA was the basis for D and trimming; V, J and clone size are from that table. The sample lists more than 95,000 clones, 55% to 70% occurring once. The clonotype comes from a woman in her 70s with acute or convalescent COVID-19. The sample was peripheral blood.

The CDR3 is CASSRTGGIAKNIQYF. The DNA for the CDR3 is TGCGCCAGCAGCCGGACAGGGGGGATAGCCAAAAACATTCAGTACTTC. The V gene is TRBV5-1, the J gene TRBJ2-4; TRBD1 matches 10 bases. This CDR3 has 16 amino acids. J lost 0 bases, V lost 4 bases, and 4 bases had no gene match. Germline lookup yields CDR1 SGHRS and CDR2 YFSETQ.